This paragraph covers one TCR beta chain sequence. Its antigen is unknown. Gene names are mouse gene names. The data were taken from a study of tissue T cells after allogeneic stem cell transplantation. Study-wide findings and caveats: Blood and spleen captured only part of the tissue TCR repertoire.

This sample's time point: mouse harvest day 14 after allogeneic transplant. Each mouse received 10^7 T-cell-depleted marrow cells plus 10^6 splenic CD5+ T cells by tail vein. Profiling relied on immunoSEQ multiplex PCR, and the TCRdb table lists in-frame clones only, not all of them. The data show over a thousand clones, approximately 50% seen once. The specimen was spleen. The TCR sequence derives from a female BALB/c mouse given C57BL/6 T cells with graft-versus-host disease after an allogeneic hematopoietic cell transplant.

The covered CDR3 bases are TGTGCCAGCGGTGGGGGACTGGGGGGGCGCGAAGACACCCAGTAC. Its protein product is CASGGGLGGREDTQY. The whole CDR3 is CASGGGLGGREDTQYF. The chain uses TRBV13-1 and TRBJ2-5; TRBD2 matches 14 bases. The read finishes 1 residue shy of the CDR3 end, and the germline J gene is used to complete it. Germline-derived CDR1 and CDR2 are NSHNY and SYGAGN. The CDR3 runs 16 residues. V dropped 7 bases and J dropped 4; count of bases not matched to a gene: 8.